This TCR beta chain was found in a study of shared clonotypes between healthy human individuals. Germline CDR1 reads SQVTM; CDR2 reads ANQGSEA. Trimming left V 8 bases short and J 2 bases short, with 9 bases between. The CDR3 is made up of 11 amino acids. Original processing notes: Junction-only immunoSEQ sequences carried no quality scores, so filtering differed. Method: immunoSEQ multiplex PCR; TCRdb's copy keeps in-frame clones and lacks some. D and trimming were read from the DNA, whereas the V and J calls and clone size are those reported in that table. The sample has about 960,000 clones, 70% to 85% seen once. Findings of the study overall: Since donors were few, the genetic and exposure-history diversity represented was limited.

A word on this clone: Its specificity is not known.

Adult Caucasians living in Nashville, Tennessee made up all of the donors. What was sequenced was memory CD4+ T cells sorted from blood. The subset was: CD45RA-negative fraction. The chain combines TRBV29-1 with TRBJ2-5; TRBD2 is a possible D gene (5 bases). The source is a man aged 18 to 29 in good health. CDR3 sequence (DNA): TGCAGCATCGGGGTTCAAGAGACCCAGTACTTC. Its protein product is CSIGVQETQYF.